The 12 T cell receptor beta chains below come from one sample, sequenced in a study of spatial heterogeneity in lung cancer. Indicated time point: sample taken at primary tumor resection. Whole RNA was taken from tumor, nontumor lung or frozen PBMC; it was then sequenced unsorted. TCRdb reprocessed the 5' RACE reads via MiXCR and lists one record per CDR3 protein. This repertoire shows tens of thousands of distinct CDR3 sequences, 10% to 15% found once; its top ten account for under 7.5%. This specimen consisted of PBMCs, obtained at surgery. All receptors come from a male donor with early-stage non-small cell lung cancer.

The rearrangement joins TRBV4-2 to TRBJ1-1; unclear D gene. V dropped 0 bases and J dropped 1 base, with 9 bases sitting between them. The CDR3 loop spans 15 amino acids. Germline CDR1 LGHNA, CDR2 YNFKEQ. CDR3 coding DNA: TGTGCCAGCAGCCAAGAAACCGCGGAGAACACTGAAGCTTTCTTT. Its protein is CASSQETAENTEAFF.

This chain connects TRBV12-3 or TRBV12-4 to TRBJ2-5; 7 nucleotides agree with TRBD1. With V trimmed by 5 bases and J by 2 bases, 8 bases remained unmatched. CDR3 size: 15 residues. CDR3 coding DNA: TGTGCCAGCAGTAATAGAGGGACAGAACAAGAGACCCAGTACTTC. Protein sequence: CASSNRGTEQETQYF.

This clonotype has ten or more counts. CDR3 nucleotide sequence: TGTGCCAGCAGCGCTCCCAGGGCTGAAGCTTTCTTT. Translation gives CASSAPRAEAFF. The chain uses TRBV9 and TRBJ1-1; D might be TRBD1 (5 bases). CDR1 and CDR2 from the germline V gene are SGDLS and YYNGEE. V lost 3 bases and J lost 6, with 9 bases in between. There are 12 residues in the CDR3.

The CDR3 sequence is CASREPGQIPFNSPLHF. DNA of the CDR3: TGTGCCAGTCGGGAACCGGGACAGATACCTTTTAATTCACCCCTCCACTTT. The chain couples TRBV27 to TRBJ1-6; 7 bases fit TRBD1. Germline V gene sequence: CDR1 MNHEY, CDR2 SMNVEV (reference sequence). V trimming: 9 bases; J trimming: 6 bases; junction bases outside the gene matches: 17. The CDR3 is made up of 17 amino acids.

This clonotype was recorded a few times. This chain connects TRBV6-6 to TRBJ2-5; tentatively, D is TRBD1 (6 bases). CDR3 length: 12 amino acids. V was clipped by 6 bases and J by 4 bases, with 9 bases between them. Germline values: CDR1 MNHNY, CDR2 SVGAGI (reference sequence). The CDR3 DNA reads as TGTGCCAGCAGCAGGGGTTTAGAGACCCAGTACTTC. It is translated as CASSRGLETQYF.

The V and J genes are TRBV20-1 and TRBJ2-1; D unresolved. V gave up 0 bases and J gave up 12 bases, with 9 bases separating them. This CDR3 contains 11 residues. CDR1 DFQATT and CDR2 SNEGSKA come from the germline V gene (reference sequence). The CDR3 sequence: CSARDQYRQFF. For the CDR3, the DNA is TGCAGTGCTAGAGATCAATATCGGCAGTTCTTC.

The table lists this clonotype with a few counts. The DNA of the CDR3 is TGCGCCAGCACCGGGAATAGGGTAGCAGATACGCAGTATTTT. It specifies CASTGNRVADTQYF. V and J are TRBV5-1 and TRBJ2-3, with D perhaps TRBD2 (5 bases). CDR1 is SGHRS, CDR2 YFSETQ, per germline. Trimming stripped 6 bases from V and 4 bases from J, with 15 bases between. The CDR3 is 14 residues long.

This clonotype turned up a few times. A junction end diverges from the germline sequence, so it may reflect a read error. The chain uses TRBV5-4 and TRBJ2-5; unclear D gene. From germline, CDR1 is SGHNT and CDR2 YYREEE (reference sequence). The CDR3 has 14 residues. The CDR3 coding sequence is TGTGCCAGCAGCTCCGTGACAACAAGAGAGGCCCAGTACTTC. It specifies CASSSVTTREAQYF.

On this clonotype itself: A much larger clone lies one base from this, so it may be a read error. The chain employs TRBV6-2 or TRBV6-3 and TRBJ2-5; 7 positions match TRBD2. This CDR3 has 15 amino acids. Germline-derived CDR1 and CDR2 are MNHEY and SVGEGT. The CDR3 region is CVSSDERDPQETQYF. The CDR3 DNA follows: TGTGTCAGCAGTGACGAGCGGGACCCACAAGAGACCCAGTACTTC.

This clonotype was found many times. This rearrangement joins TRBV29-1 to TRBJ1-1; D unresolved. Trimming cost V 4 bases and J 3 bases, with 9 bases left between them. This CDR3 contains 12 residues. Germline assignment: CDR1 SQVTM and CDR2 ANQGSEA. In nucleotides, the CDR3 is TGCAGCGTTGTGAGGGATTACACTGAAGCTTTCTTT. Translation: CSVVRDYTEAFF.

The V call is TRBV6-5, the J call TRBJ2-7; 10 bases line up with TRBD2. The germline V gene has CDR1 MNHEY and CDR2 SVGAGI. CDR3 length: 16 amino acids. Trimming cost V 5 bases and J 2 bases; bases outside gene matches: 9. Here the CDR3 reads CASSPSGRFTPYEQYF. CDR3 nucleotide sequence: TGTGCCAGCAGTCCTAGCGGGAGATTTACACCCTACGAGCAGTACTTC.

This clonotype was counted between two and nine times. The chain links TRBV6-2 or TRBV6-3 to TRBJ2-7, with D possibly matching TRBD1 (5 bases). This CDR3 is built from 13 residues. Per the germline V gene, CDR1 is MNHEY and CDR2 is SVGEGT. V was trimmed by 5 bases and J by 4 bases, leaving 12 bases between them. The CDR3 sequence is CASSRGREYEQYF. The CDR3 nucleotides read TGTGCCAGCAGTAGGGGCAGGGAATACGAGCAGTACTTC.